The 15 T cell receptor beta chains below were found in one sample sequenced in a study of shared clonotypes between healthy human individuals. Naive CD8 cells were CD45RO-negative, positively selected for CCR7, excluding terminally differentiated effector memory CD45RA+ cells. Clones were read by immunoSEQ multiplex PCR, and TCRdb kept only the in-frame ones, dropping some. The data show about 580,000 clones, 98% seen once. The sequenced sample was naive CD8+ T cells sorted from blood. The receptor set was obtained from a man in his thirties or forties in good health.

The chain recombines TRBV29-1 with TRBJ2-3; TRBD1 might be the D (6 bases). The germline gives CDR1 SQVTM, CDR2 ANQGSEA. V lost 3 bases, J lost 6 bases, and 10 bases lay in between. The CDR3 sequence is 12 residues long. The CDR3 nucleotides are TGCAGCGTTGATCAGGGGATGGATACGCAGTATTTT. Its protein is CSVDQGMDTQYF.

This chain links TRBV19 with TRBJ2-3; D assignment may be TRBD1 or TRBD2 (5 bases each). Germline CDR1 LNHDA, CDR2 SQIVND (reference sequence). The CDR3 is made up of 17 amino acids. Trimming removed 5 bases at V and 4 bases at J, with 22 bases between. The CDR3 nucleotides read TGTGCCAGTAGTGCGCTCGCCGGGGCCGTAGTGGCAGATACGCAGTATTTT. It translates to CASSALAGAVVADTQYF. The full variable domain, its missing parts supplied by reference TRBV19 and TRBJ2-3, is DGGITQSPKYLFRKEGQNVTLSCEQNLNHDAMYWYRQDPGQGLRLIYYSQIVNDFQKGDIAEGYSVSREKKESFPLTVTSAQKNPTAFYLCASSALAGAVVADTQYFGPGTRLTVL.

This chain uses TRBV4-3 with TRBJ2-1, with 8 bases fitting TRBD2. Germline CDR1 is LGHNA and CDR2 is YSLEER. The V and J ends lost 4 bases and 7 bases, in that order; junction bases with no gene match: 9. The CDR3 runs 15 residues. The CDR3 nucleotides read TGCGCCAGCAGCCGCAGCGGGAGAGGTCTGAATGAGCAGTTCTTC. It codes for CASSRSGRGLNEQFF.

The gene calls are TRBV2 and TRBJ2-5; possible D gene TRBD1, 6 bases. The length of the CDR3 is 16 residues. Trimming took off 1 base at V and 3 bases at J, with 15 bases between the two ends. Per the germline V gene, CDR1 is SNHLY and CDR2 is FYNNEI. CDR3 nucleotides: TGTGCCAGCAGTGAAGGGGTGGGGGCGAGCGAAGAGACCCAGTACTTC. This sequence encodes CASSEGVGASEETQYF. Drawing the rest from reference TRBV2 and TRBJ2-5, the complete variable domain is EPEVTQTPSHQVTQMGQEVILRCVPISNHLYFYWYRQILGQKVEFLVSFYNNEISEKSEIFDDQFSVERPDGSNFTLKIRSTKLEDSAMYFCASSEGVGASEETQYFGPGTRLLVL.

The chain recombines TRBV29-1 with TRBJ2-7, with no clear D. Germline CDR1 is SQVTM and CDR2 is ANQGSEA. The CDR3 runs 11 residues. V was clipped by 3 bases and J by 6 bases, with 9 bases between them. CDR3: CSVEWGFEQYF. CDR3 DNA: TGCAGCGTTGAGTGGGGTTTCGAGCAGTACTTC.

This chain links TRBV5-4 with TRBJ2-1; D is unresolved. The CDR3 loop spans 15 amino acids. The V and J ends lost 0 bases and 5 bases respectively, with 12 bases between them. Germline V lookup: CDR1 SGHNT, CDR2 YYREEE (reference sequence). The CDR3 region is CASSLVNGENNEQFF. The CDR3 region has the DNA TGTGCCAGCAGCTTGGTTAACGGAGAAAACAATGAGCAGTTCTTC. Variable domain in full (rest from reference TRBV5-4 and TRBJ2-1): ETGVTQSPTHLIKTRGQQVTLRCSSQSGHNTVSWYQQALGQGPQFIFQYYREEENGRGNFPPRFSGLQFPNYSSELNVNALELDDSALYLCASSLVNGENNEQFFGPGTRLTVL.

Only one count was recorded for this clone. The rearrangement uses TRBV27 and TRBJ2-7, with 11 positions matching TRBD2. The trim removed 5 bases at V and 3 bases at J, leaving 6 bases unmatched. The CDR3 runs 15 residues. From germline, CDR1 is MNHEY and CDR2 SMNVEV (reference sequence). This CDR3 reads CASSPGTSGLYEQYF. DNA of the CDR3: TGTGCCAGCAGTCCCGGGACTAGCGGACTCTACGAGCAGTACTTC.

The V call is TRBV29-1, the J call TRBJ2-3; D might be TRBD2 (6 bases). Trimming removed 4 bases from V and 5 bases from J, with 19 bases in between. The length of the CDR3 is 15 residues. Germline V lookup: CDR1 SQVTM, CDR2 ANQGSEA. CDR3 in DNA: TGCAGCGTTGTGGCCACTTGGCAGGAGGGAGATACGCAGTATTTT. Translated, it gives CSVVATWQEGDTQYF.

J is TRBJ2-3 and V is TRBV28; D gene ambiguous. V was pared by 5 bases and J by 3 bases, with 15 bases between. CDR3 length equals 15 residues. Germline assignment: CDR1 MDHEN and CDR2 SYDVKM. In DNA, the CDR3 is TGTGCCAGCAGTCCCAGAAAATACGATACAGATACGCAGTATTTT. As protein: CASSPRKYDTDTQYF.

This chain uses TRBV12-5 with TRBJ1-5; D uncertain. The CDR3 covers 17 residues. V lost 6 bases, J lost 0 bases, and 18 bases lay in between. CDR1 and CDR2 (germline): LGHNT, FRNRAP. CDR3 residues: CASGPRPAGYSNQPQHF. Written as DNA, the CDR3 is TGTGCTAGTGGCCCACGGCCAGCGGGCTATAGCAATCAGCCCCAGCATTTT.

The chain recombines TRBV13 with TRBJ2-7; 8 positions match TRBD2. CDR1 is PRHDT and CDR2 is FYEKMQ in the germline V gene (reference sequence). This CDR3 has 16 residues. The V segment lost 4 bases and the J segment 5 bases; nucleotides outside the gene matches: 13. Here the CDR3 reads CASSSTGTSPKDEQYF. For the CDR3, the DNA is TGTGCCAGCAGCTCAACCGGGACTAGTCCTAAGGACGAGCAGTACTTC.

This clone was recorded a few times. The CDR3 nucleotides are TGTGCCAGCAGTTTCGGCGGGGAGGTAGAGACCCAGTACTTC. Translation: CASSFGGEVETQYF. The V gene is TRBV27, the J gene TRBJ2-5; perhaps TRBD2 as D (6 bases). There are 14 residues in the CDR3. From germline, CDR1 is MNHEY and CDR2 SMNVEV (reference sequence). V lost 3 bases to trimming and J lost 4 bases, with 12 bases between them.

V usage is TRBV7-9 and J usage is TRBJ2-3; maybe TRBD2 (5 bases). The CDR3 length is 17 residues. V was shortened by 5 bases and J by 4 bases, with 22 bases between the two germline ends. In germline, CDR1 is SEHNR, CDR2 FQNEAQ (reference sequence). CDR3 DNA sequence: TGTGCCAGCAGCGCTCAACGGAACGGGATCCGCTCAGATACGCAGTATTTT. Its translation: CASSAQRNGIRSDTQYF.

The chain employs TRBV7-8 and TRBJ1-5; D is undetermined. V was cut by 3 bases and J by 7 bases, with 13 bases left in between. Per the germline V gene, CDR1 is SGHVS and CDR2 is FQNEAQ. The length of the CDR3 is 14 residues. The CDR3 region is CASSFFKGNQPQHF. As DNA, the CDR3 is TGTGCCAGCAGCTTCTTTAAAGGGAACCAGCCCCAGCATTTT. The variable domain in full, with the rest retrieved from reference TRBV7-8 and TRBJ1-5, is GAGVSQSPRYKVAKRGQDVALRCDPISGHVSLFWYQQALGQGPEFLTYFQNEAQLDKSGLPSDRFFAERPEGSVSTLKIQRTQQEDSAVYLCASSFFKGNQPQHFGDGTRLSIL.

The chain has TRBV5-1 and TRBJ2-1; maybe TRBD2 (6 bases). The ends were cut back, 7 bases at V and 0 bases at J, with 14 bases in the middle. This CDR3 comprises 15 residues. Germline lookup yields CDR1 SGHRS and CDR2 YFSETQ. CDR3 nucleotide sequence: TGCGCCAGCCGTAGCGGTCGGAGCTCCTACAATGAGCAGTTCTTC. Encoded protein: CASRSGRSSYNEQFF.